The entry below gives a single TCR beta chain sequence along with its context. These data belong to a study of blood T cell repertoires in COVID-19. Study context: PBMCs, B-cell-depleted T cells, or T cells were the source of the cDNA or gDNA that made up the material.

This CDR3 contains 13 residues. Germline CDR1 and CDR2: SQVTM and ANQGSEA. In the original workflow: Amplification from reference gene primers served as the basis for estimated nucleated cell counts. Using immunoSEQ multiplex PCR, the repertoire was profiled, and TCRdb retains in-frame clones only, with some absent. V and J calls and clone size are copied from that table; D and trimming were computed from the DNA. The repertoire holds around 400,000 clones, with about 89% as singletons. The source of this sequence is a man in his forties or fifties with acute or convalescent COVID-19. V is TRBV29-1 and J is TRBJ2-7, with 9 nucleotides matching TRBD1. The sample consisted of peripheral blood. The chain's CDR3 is CSGGQGRGYEQYF. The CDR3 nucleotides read TGCAGTGGTGGACAGGGGCGCGGGTACGAGCAGTACTTC.